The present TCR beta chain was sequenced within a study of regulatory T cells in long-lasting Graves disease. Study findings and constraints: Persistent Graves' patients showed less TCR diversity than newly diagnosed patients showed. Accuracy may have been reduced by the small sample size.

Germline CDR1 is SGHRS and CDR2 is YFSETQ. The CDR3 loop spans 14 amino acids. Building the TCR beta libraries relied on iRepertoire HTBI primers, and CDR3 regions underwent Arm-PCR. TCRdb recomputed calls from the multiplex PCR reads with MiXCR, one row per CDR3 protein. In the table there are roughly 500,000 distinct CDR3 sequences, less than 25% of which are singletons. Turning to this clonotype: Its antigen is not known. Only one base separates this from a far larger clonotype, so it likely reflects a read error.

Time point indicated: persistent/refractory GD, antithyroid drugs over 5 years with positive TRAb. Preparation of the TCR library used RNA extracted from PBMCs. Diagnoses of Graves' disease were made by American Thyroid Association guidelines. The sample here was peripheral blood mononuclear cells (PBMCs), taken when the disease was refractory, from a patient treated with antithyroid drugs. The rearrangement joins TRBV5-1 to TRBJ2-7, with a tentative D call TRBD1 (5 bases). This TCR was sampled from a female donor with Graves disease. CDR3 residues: CASSRSGSSHEQYF. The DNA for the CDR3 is TGCGCCAGCAGTAGGTCAGGGTCCTCCCACGAGCAGTACTTC.